Each of the 10 T cell receptor beta chains below was sequenced from the same sample in a study of response to subunit inactivated influenza vaccine. TCRdb independently ran MiXCR on the RT-PCR reads; one entry per CDR3 protein. Of about 180,000 distinct CDR3 sequences in the sample, about 9% were seen once. This specimen consisted of non-naive T cells sorted from PBMCs, obtained on the day of vaccination. The origin of the receptors is a middle-aged man who received an inactivated influenza vaccine.

This chain uses TRBV20-1 with TRBJ2-7, with TRBD2 matching 14 bases. Trimming at V came to 6 bases and at J to 5 bases, leaving 6 bases not matched to a gene. The CDR3 runs 14 residues. The germline CDR1 and CDR2 sequences are DFQATT and SNEGSKA (reference sequence). The CDR3: CSAGTSGRDDEQYF. The CDR3 DNA is TGCAGTGCCGGGACTAGCGGGAGAGATGACGAGCAGTACTTC.

The chain joins TRBV27 to TRBJ2-3, with D perhaps matching TRBD2 (5 bases). Germline CDR1 reads MNHEY; CDR2 reads SMNVEV (reference sequence). The CDR3 is 13 residues long. The V end lost 2 bases, the J end lost 4 bases, and 7 bases lay between the germline ends. CDR3 amino acids: CASSLLSADTQYF. The CDR3 bases are TGTGCCAGCAGTTTACTTAGCGCAGATACGCAGTATTTT.

V usage is TRBV12-3 or TRBV12-4 and J usage is TRBJ2-7; TRBD1 agrees at 8 bases. The junction had 12 bases not matched to a gene; V was cut back by 6 bases and J by 5 bases. This CDR3 contains 15 residues. In DNA form, the CDR3 reads TGTGCCAGCAGCCACACAAGACAGGGGAGCCACGAGCAGTACTTC. This gives the protein CASSHTRQGSHEQYF.

V is TRBV12-3 or TRBV12-4 and J is TRBJ1-1; 8 bases agree with TRBD1. The V and J ends lost 2 bases and 4 bases, in that order; junction bases with no gene match: 6. The length of the CDR3 is 15 residues. The CDR3 region is CASSLLAGGFTEAFF. The DNA of the CDR3 is TGTGCCAGCAGTTTATTAGCAGGGGGCTTCACTGAAGCTTTCTTT.

This clonotype has at least ten counts. V and J are TRBV5-1 and TRBJ2-3; 11 bases line up with TRBD1. V was clipped by 5 bases and J by 4 bases; unmatched bases: 3. Per germline, CDR1 SGHRS and CDR2 YFSETQ. This CDR3 is 14 amino acids long. CDR3 in amino acids: CASRGQGASDTQYF. Written as DNA, the CDR3 is TGCGCCAGCAGAGGACAGGGGGCATCAGATACGCAGTATTTT.

This chain joins TRBV30 and TRBJ2-3; no clear D gene. The V and J ends lost 3 bases and 2 bases respectively, with 6 bases between them. The CDR3 contains 12 residues. From germline, CDR1 is GTSNPN and CDR2 SVGIG (reference sequence). The CDR3 spells CAWSFYTDTQYF. CDR3 sequence (DNA): TGTGCCTGGAGCTTTTACACAGATACGCAGTATTTT.

The chain employs TRBV4-3 and TRBJ1-4; D is unclear. The CDR3 covers 14 residues. The germline CDR1 and CDR2 sequences are LGHNA and YSLEER. V lost 1 base, J lost 8 bases, and 11 bases lay in between. CDR3 amino acids: CASSQVWGTEKLFF. As DNA, the CDR3 is TGCGCCAGCAGCCAAGTTTGGGGTACGGAAAAACTGTTTTTT.

This clonotype has a handful of counts. V is TRBV5-1 and J is TRBJ2-3; TRBD1 might be the D (5 bases). The CDR3 spans 16 residues. Per the germline V gene, CDR1 is SGHRS and CDR2 is YFSETQ. The germline V and J ends were trimmed by 6 bases and 3 bases, with 20 bases remaining between them. CDR3 in amino acids: CASKIYRPDGTDTQYF. The DNA of the CDR3 is TGCGCCAGCAAAATCTACAGGCCCGACGGGACAGATACGCAGTATTTT.

This chain connects TRBV10-3 to TRBJ1-2; D gene unclear. Trimming removed 6 bases from V and 4 bases from J, with 12 bases in between. The CDR3 covers 13 residues. The germline gives CDR1 ENHRY, CDR2 SYGVKD. In DNA, the CDR3 is TGTGCCATCAGCCCCGGGCTCGGCTATGGCTACACCTTC. This codes for CAISPGLGYGYTF.

This clonotype was seen a few times. The chain combines TRBV5-8 with TRBJ2-7; D call uncertain. The CDR3 length is 13 residues. Between the trimmed V and J ends, which lost 1 base and 1 base, there was a span of 6 bases. Germline V gene sequence: CDR1 SGHTS, CDR2 YDEGEE. CDR3 DNA: TGTGCCAGCAGCTTGAAGGAGTCCTACGAGCAGTACTTC. Protein: CASSLKESYEQYF.